This TCR beta chain is drawn from a study of T cells in Graves' hyperthyroidism and ophthalmopathy. Amplified TCR beta CDR3 regions came from RNA transcripts. HTBI primers were the set used in a first-round RT-PCR of the TCR CDR3. MiXCR, applied by TCRdb to the multiplex PCR reads, yields one record per CDR3 protein. This sample has about 640,000 distinct CDR3 sequences, with approximately 14% found just once. Many counts were recorded for this clonotype. Input material: blood. The source of this sequence is a woman aged 45-59 years with Graves' ophthalmopathy.

CDR3 nucleotides: TGTGCCATATACAAGGGGGCTCGTGGCTACACCTTC. Translated: CAIYKGARGYTF. This chain joins TRBV2 and TRBJ1-2, with 7 bases matching TRBD1. The trim removed 10 bases at V and 7 bases at J, leaving 9 bases unmatched. The CDR3 consists of 12 residues. Germline lookup yields CDR1 SNHLY and CDR2 FYNNEI.